These T cell receptor beta chains were read from a single sample in a study of blood T cell repertoires in COVID-19. The repertoire was sequenced with immunoSEQ multiplex PCR; TCRdb's copy has only in-frame clones and lacks some. The repertoire holds a few hundred thousand clones, with more than 80% as singletons. Specimen: PBMCs or T cells enriched from blood (not recorded which). The receptors were sampled from a man younger than 40 who had recovered from COVID-19. Both conserved end residues are part of each CDR3. The D gene is left open where the match is weak. The size field is filled for only some rows; it gives once, few, many or a size class.

J gene	V gene	D gene	clone size	CDR3 DNA	CDR3 protein
TRBJ1-6	TRBV21-1	-	-	TGTGCCAGCAGCACTAGGCATTACAAGAAGAAGGGGATCGGGCCGAGCTCCTATAATTCACCCCTCCACTTT	CASSTRHYKKKGIGPSSYNSPLHF
TRBJ1-4	TRBV28	TRBD1	-	TGTGCCAGCAGCACAGGGGGGGCCACAACTAATGAAAAACTGTTTTTT	CASSTGGATTNEKLFF
TRBJ2-3	TRBV11-2	-	-	TGTGCCAGCAGCCCCCGGTTTCTGGGGGCTGCAGATACGCAGTATTTT	CASSPRFLGAADTQYF
TRBJ1-1	TRBV7-9	-	-	TGTGCCAGCAGCTTAGTGACACCCAATAGGGAAGCTTTCTTT	CASSLVTPNREAFF
TRBJ2-7	TRBV24-1	-	few	TGTGCCACCGAGGACACGTTCTCCTACGAGCAGTACTTC	CATEDTFSYEQYF
TRBJ1-1	TRBV9	-	-	TGTGCCAGCAGTTTAGGAGGTGGCACTGAAGCTTTCTTT	CASSLGGGTEAFF
TRBJ2-1	TRBV9	TRBD2	-	TGTGCCAGCAGCGTAGAGCTAGCGGGGTACAATGAGCAGTTCTTC	CASSVELAGYNEQFF
TRBJ2-3	TRBV28	-	-	TGTGCCAGCAGTTTTCCTGGACAGAAAGTACTAACAGATACGCAGTATTTT	CASSFPGQKVLTDTQYF
TRBJ2-7	TRBV4-2	TRBD2	-	TGTGCCAGCAGCCAAGAATCTCGGGCTAGCGGAAACTACGAGCAGTACTTC	CASSQESRASGNYEQYF
TRBJ2-1	TRBV7-9	TRBD2	-	TGTGCCAGCAGCGCAACGGGACTAGCGGCGGACAATGAGCAGTTCTTC	CASSATGLAADNEQFF
TRBJ2-3	TRBV5-1	-	-	TGCGCCAGCAGCCAGGGGACCCCCACAGATACGCAGTATTTT	CASSQGTPTDTQYF
TRBJ2-1	TRBV4-2	-	-	TGTGCCAGCAGCCCTCCAGCGGGTGAGCAGTTCTTC	CASSPPAGEQFF
TRBJ2-5	TRBV24-1	TRBD2	-	TGTGCCACCAGTGACACGACTAGCGGGAGGCCAGAGACCCAGTACTTC	CATSDTTSGRPETQYF
TRBJ2-3	TRBV5-4	TRBD2	-	TGTGCCAGCAGCATCAGCGGGGGGAGCACAGATACGCAGTATTTT	CASSISGGSTDTQYF
TRBJ2-1	TRBV7-8	TRBD1	-	TGTGCCAGCAGCTTACGGGACAGGGTCGACAATGAGCAGTTCTTC	CASSLRDRVDNEQFF
TRBJ1-5	TRBV2	TRBD1	-	TGTGCCAGCAGCGTGGGACAGGGGACGAGGCAGCCCCAGCATTTT	CASSVGQGTRQPQHF
TRBJ1-1	TRBV28	-	-	TGTGCCAGCAGTTTAGGCAGACAGAACACTGAAGCTTTCTTT	CASSLGRQNTEAFF
TRBJ1-1	TRBV28	TRBD1	-	TGTGCCAGCAGTCAGGGGGTTGGACCTGAAGCTTTCTTT	CASSQGVGPEAFF
TRBJ2-7	TRBV6-5	TRBD1	few	TGTGCCAGCAGTTACACCCGACAGGGAAGCCACGAGCAGTACTTC	CASSYTRQGSHEQYF
TRBJ2-1	TRBV7-3	TRBD2	-	TGTGCCAGCAGCTTAAAAACCCGGACCGTAGCGGGAGGAGGCAATGAGCAGTTCTTC	CASSLKTRTVAGGGNEQFF
TRBJ2-4	TRBV12-3/TRBV12-4	TRBD1	-	TGTGCCAGCAGTGGACAGGGAGCAAACATTCAGTACTTC	CASSGQGANIQYF
TRBJ2-3	TRBV5-4	-	-	TGTGCCAGCAGCCTCCCGGGGGGCCAAGATACGCAGTATTTT	CASSLPGGQDTQYF
TRBJ2-7	TRBV28	TRBD1	-	TGTGCCAGCAGTCGGACAGGCTACGAGCAGTACTTC	CASSRTGYEQYF
TRBJ1-2	TRBV28	-	-	TGTGCCAGCTATACAGGCTATGGCTACACCTTC	CASYTGYGYTF
TRBJ2-3	TRBV10-3	-	-	TGTGCCATCAGCCCTCTAAGCGTTGCTAGCACAGATACGCAGTATTTT	CAISPLSVASTDTQYF
TRBJ1-4	TRBV4-2	TRBD1	-	TGTGCCAGCAGCCCCCCCCCAGACAGGGGGCCAACCGATGAAAAACTGTTTTTT	CASSPPPDRGPTDEKLFF
TRBJ2-3	TRBV19	TRBD1	once	TGTGCCAGTAGTAGACAGGGGCTTACGCAGTATTTT	CASSRQGLTQYF
TRBJ1-1	TRBV14	TRBD1	once	TGTGCCAGCAGCCTCCTTACAGGGGGCACTGAAGCTTTCTTT	CASSLLTGGTEAFF
TRBJ1-2	TRBV4-1	-	-	TGCGCCAGCAGCCAATACGGTGAGAACTATGGCTACACCTTC	CASSQYGENYGYTF
TRBJ2-7	TRBV30	-	once	TGTGCCTGGAGTAGGGGGTTCGCCTACGAGCAGTACTTC	CAWSRGFAYEQYF
TRBJ1-2	TRBV19	-	-	TGTGCCAGTAGTGGGGATGGGGGACAAGTCTATGGCTACACCTTC	CASSGDGGQVYGYTF
TRBJ1-1	TRBV11-3	-	-	TGTGCCAGCAGCTTGGGACACCCCGGGAACACTGAAGCTTTCTTT	CASSLGHPGNTEAFF
TRBJ2-7	TRBV3-1/TRBV3-2	-	-	TGTGCCAGCAGCCATGCTCCCGGGACAAACGTCTACGAGCAGTACTTC	CASSHAPGTNVYEQYF
TRBJ2-1	TRBV6-5	TRBD2	-	TGTGCCAGCAGTAAAAGGACTAGCGGCTACAATGAGCAGTTCTTC	CASSKRTSGYNEQFF
TRBJ1-6	TRBV28	-	-	TGTGCCAGCAGCTACCGCGCGGGCTCCAGTTCACCCCTCCACTTT	CASSYRAGSSSPLHF
TRBJ1-2	TRBV5-1	-	-	TGCGCCAGCAGCTTGGAAGGCTCCGGGGTGGCCTATGGCTACACCTTC	CASSLEGSGVAYGYTF
TRBJ1-4	TRBV5-1	-	-	TGCGCCAGCAGCTTGAGAGGGAGATCTAATGAAAAACTGTTTTTT	CASSLRGRSNEKLFF
TRBJ2-2	TRBV9	-	-	TGTGCCAGCAGCGTCGCAGTGAACACCGGGGAGCTGTTTTTT	CASSVAVNTGELFF
TRBJ2-5	TRBV5-1	TRBD1	-	TGCGCCAGCAACAGGGGCCAAGAGACCCAGTACTTC	CASNRGQETQYF
TRBJ2-1	TRBV10-1	-	-	TGCGCCAGCAGTGAGCGAGCGGACTCCTACAATGAGCAGTTCTTC	CASSERADSYNEQFF
TRBJ2-7	TRBV7-3	TRBD1	-	TGTGCCAGCAGCTTAGACAGGGGATCCTACGAGCAGTACTTC	CASSLDRGSYEQYF
TRBJ2-7	TRBV19	-	-	TGTGCCAATGCGGACACGCCTGGGCCCTACGAGCAGTACTTC	CANADTPGPYEQYF
TRBJ2-2	TRBV19	-	-	TGTGCCAGTAGTATTACGGGAGACGGGGAGCTGTTTTTT	CASSITGDGELFF
TRBJ1-2	TRBV5-1	TRBD1	-	TGCGCCAGCAGCACCGGGACAGGGGCGGATGGCTACACCTTC	CASSTGTGADGYTF
TRBJ2-2	TRBV18	-	-	TGTGCCAGCTCACCTCAACGCTCCTCAGGGAAGGTATCCACCGGGGAGCTGTTTTTT	CASSPQRSSGKVSTGELFF
TRBJ1-5	TRBV7-9	-	once	TGTGCCAGCAGCTTAGCGGTGGGAGATAGCAATCAGCCCCAGCATTTT	CASSLAVGDSNQPQHF
TRBJ2-6	TRBV5-1	-	-	TGCGCCAGCAGCCCGCTCGGGGATGGGGCCAACGTCCTGACTTTC	CASSPLGDGANVLTF
TRBJ2-4	TRBV11-2	-	-	TGTGCCAGCAGCTTAGATGGCTGGGCCAAAAACATTCAGTACTTC	CASSLDGWAKNIQYF
TRBJ2-3	TRBV20-1	TRBD2	-	TGCAGGACTAGCGGCACAGATACGCAGTATTTT	CRTSGTDTQYF
TRBJ2-7	TRBV21-1	-	-	TGTGCCAGCAGCAAAATGACCTTAAGGGGTTGCGGATACGAGCAGTACTTC	CASSKMTLRGCGYEQYF
TRBJ2-3	TRBV28	-	-	TGTGCCAGCACGGACAGTGGCGGGCCAGATACGCAGTATTTT	CASTDSGGPDTQYF
TRBJ1-1	TRBV27	-	-	TGTGCCAGCAGTTTATCGAAGACAGGTCGAACTGAAGCTTTCTTT	CASSLSKTGRTEAFF
TRBJ2-7	TRBV3-1/TRBV3-2	TRBD2	-	TGTGCCAGCAGCCCCGGACTAGCGGGAACCTACGAGCAGTACTTC	CASSPGLAGTYEQYF
TRBJ1-2	TRBV10-3	-	-	TGTGCCATCAGTGAGTTCTCACAGGGTTACTATGGCTACACCTTC	CAISEFSQGYYGYTF
TRBJ2-3	TRBV5-4	TRBD2	-	TGTGCCAGCAGCTTACTCGCGGGAGGATTCACAGATACGCAGTATTTT	CASSLLAGGFTDTQYF
TRBJ1-1	TRBV5-4	-	-	TGTGCCAGCAGCTTTAGGGCGGGGGAGGCGAACACTGAAGCTTTCTTT	CASSFRAGEANTEAFF
TRBJ1-3	TRBV15	-	-	TGTGCCACCAGCAGAGCAGTACATAACTCTGGAAACACCATATATTTT	CATSRAVHNSGNTIYF
TRBJ1-1	TRBV19	-	-	TGTGCCAGTAGTACCTCCACGGCGGGCGAGTACGAAGCTTTCTTT	CASSTSTAGEYEAFF
TRBJ2-1	TRBV30	-	few	TGTGCCTGGAATGTGGGACTCTACAATGAGCAGTTCTTC	CAWNVGLYNEQFF